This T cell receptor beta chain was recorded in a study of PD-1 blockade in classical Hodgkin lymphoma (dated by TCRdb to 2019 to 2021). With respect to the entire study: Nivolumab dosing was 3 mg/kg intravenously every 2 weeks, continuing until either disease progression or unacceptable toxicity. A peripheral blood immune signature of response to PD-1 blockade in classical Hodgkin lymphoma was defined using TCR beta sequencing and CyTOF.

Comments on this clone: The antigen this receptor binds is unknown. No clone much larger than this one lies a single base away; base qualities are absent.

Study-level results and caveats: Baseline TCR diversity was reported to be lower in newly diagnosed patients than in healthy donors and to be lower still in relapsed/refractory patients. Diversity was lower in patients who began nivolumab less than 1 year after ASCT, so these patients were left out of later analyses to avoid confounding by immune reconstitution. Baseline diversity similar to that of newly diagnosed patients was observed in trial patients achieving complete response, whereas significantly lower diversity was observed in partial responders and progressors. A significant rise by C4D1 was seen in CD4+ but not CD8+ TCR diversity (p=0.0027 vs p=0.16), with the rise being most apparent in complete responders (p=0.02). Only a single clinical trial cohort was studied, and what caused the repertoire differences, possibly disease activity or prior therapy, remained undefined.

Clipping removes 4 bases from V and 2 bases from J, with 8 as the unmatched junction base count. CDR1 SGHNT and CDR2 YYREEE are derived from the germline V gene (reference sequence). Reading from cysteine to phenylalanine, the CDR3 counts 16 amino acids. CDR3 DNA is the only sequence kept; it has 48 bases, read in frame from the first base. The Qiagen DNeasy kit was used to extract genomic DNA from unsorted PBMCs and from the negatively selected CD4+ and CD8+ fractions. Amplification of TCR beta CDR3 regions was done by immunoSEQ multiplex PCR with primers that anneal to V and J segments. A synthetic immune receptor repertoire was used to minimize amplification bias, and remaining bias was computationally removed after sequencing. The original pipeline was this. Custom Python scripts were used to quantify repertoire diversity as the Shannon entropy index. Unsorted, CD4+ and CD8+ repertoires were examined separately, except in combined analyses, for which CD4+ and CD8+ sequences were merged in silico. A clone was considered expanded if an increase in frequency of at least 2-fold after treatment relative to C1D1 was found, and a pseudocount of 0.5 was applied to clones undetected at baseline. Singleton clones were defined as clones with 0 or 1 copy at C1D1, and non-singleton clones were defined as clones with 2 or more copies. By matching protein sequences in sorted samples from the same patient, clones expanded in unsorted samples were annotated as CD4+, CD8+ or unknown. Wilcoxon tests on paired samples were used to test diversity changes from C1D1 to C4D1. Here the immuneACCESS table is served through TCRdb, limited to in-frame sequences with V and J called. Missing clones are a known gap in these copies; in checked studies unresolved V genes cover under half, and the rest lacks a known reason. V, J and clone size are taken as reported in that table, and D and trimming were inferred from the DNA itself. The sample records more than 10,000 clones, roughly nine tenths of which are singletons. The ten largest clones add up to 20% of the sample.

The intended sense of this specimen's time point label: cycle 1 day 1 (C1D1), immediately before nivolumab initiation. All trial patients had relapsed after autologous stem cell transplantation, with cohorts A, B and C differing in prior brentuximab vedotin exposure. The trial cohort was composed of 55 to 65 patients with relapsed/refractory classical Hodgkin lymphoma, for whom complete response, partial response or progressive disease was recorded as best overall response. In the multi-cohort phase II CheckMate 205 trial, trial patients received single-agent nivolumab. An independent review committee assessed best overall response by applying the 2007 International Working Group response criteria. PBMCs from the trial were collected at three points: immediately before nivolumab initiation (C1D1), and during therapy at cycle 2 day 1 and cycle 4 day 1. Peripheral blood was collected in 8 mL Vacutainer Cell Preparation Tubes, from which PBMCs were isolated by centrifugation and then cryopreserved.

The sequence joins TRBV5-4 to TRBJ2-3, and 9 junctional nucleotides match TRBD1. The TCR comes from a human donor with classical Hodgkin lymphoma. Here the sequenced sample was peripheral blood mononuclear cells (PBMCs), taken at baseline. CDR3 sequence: CASSRPGQGFTDTQYF. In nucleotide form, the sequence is TGTGCCAGCAGCAGACCGGGACAGGGTTTCACAGATACGCAGTATTTT.